The 17 T cell receptor beta chains below were found in one sample sequenced in a study of neoadjuvant anti-PD-1 for oral cavity cancer. Assay used: immunoSEQ multiplex PCR; TCRdb lists only in-frame clones, some missing. Of approximately 5,400 clones in the sample, roughly 58% are singletons; the top ten hold 7.2%. Time point reported: after neoadjuvant nivolumab, at surgical resection. The sequences come from tumor tissue, collected after nivolumab (anti-PD-1) treatment. The receptors were gathered from a person aged 40 to 85 with oral cavity squamous cell carcinoma.

V and J are TRBV6-5 and TRBJ2-2, with 9 nucleotides matching TRBD2. The ends lost 6 bases at V and 5 bases at J; junction bases unmatched: 7. There are 15 residues in the CDR3. Germline V gene data show CDR1 as MNHEY and CDR2 as SVGAGI. The CDR3 spells CASRLAGVGTGELFF. The DNA for the CDR3 is TGTGCCAGCAGATTAGCGGGAGTGGGTACCGGGGAGCTGTTTTTT.

The chain combines TRBV6-1 with TRBJ2-5; 12 positions agree with TRBD2. This CDR3 contains 19 residues. Germline V gene lookup returns CDR1 MNHNS and CDR2 SASEGT. Trimming took 2 bases from V and 7 from J; bases not matched to a gene: 17. The chain's CDR3 is CASSELVVTSGSRRATQYF. The CDR3 DNA reads as TGTGCCAGCAGTGAATTGGTGGTGACTAGCGGGAGCAGGCGGGCGACCCAGTACTTC.

CDR3 region: CASRSGNGNTIYF. CDR3 bases: TGTGCCAGCAGGTCAGGGAATGGAAACACCATATATTTT. The rearrangement joins TRBV6-1 to TRBJ1-3, with a weak D call TRBD1 (5 bases). CDR1 is MNHNS, CDR2 SASEGT, per germline. Trimming stripped 6 bases from V and 3 bases from J, with 9 bases between. CDR3 length: 13 residues.

This sequence joins TRBV27 and TRBJ1-2, with 7 nucleotides matching TRBD1. V lost 10 bases, J lost 5 bases, and 16 bases stayed unmatched. The CDR3 totals 15 residues. Germline lookup yields CDR1 MNHEY and CDR2 SMNVEV (reference sequence). The CDR3 is CATKPGTASSYGYTF. DNA for the CDR3: TGTGCCACCAAGCCCGGGACAGCTAGCTCATATGGCTACACCTTC.

The sample holds a few counts of this clone. The chain links TRBV5-1 to TRBJ1-3; D not certain. Germline assignment: CDR1 SGHRS and CDR2 YFSETQ. This CDR3 spans 14 amino acids. V lost 1 base and J lost 3, with 8 bases in between. CDR3 DNA: TGCGCCAGCAGCTTGAGCGGGAATGGAAACACCATATATTTT. It translates to CASSLSGNGNTIYF.

The chain employs TRBV6-1 and TRBJ1-5; D perhaps matches TRBD1 (5 bases). CDR3 length: 17 residues. Germline lookup yields CDR1 MNHNS and CDR2 SASEGT. Trimming stripped 2 bases from V and 2 bases from J, with 16 bases between. CDR3 in amino acids: CASSERSVRGGNQPQHF. CDR3 bases: TGTGCCAGCAGTGAACGGAGCGTTAGGGGCGGCAATCAGCCCCAGCATTTT.

The CDR3: CATSVVGVSVQQFF. DNA of the CDR3: TGTGCCACCAGCGTGGTTGGGGTTTCCGTCCAGCAGTTCTTC. The chain has TRBV15 and TRBJ2-1; D is ambiguous. The CDR3 is made up of 14 amino acids. CDR1 is LNHNV and CDR2 is YYDKDF in the germline V gene (reference sequence). Deletions cut 5 bases from V and 11 bases from J, with 19 bases between. The full variable domain, completed using reference TRBV15 and TRBJ2-1, is DAMVIQNPRYQVTQFGKPVTLSCSQTLNHNVMYWYQQKSSQAPKLLFHYYDKDFNNEADTPDNFQSRRPNTSFCFLDIRSPGLGDTAMYLCATSVVGVSVQQFFGPGTRLTVL.

This chain connects TRBV28 to TRBJ1-1; D gene ambiguous. Trimming took off 1 base at V and 8 bases at J, with 14 bases between the two ends. CDR3 length: 14 residues. Germline-derived CDR1 and CDR2 are MDHEN and SYDVKM. CDR3 DNA: TGTGCCAGCAGTTTATTCGCGACGCAGGTCGAAGCTTTCTTT. Amino acid sequence: CASSLFATQVEAFF.

The V gene is TRBV29-1, the J gene TRBJ1-1; D ambiguous. The ends were cut back, 7 bases at V and 5 bases at J, with 8 bases in the middle. The CDR3 contains 10 residues. Germline CDR1 and CDR2: SQVTM and ANQGSEA. The CDR3 reads CSGRRTEAFF. The CDR3 DNA follows: TGCAGCGGACGACGTACTGAAGCTTTCTTT.

The gene calls are TRBV7-9 and TRBJ2-7, with TRBD1 identical over 7 bases. The CDR3 has 14 amino acids. The V gene's germline CDR1 is SEHNR and CDR2 FQNEAQ (reference sequence). Unmatched junction bases numbered 4, after V lost 4 bases and J lost 1 base. In nucleotides, the CDR3 is TGTGCCAGCAGCTCGAACAGGGGATCCTACGAGCAGTACTTC. The encoded protein is CASSSNRGSYEQYF.

V usage is TRBV5-4 and J usage is TRBJ2-3; D may be TRBD2 (5 bases). The V end was cut by 8 bases, the J end by 6 bases, with 19 bases between. Germline CDR1 is SGHNT and CDR2 is YYREEE (reference sequence). This CDR3 has 14 amino acids. The CDR3 region is CASHPAATKDTQYF. The CDR3 coding sequence is TGTGCCAGTCATCCAGCGGCTACGAAGGATACGCAGTATTTT.

The V call is TRBV19, the J call TRBJ1-3; D is ambiguous. V was trimmed by 11 bases and J by 0 bases, leaving 17 bases between them. From germline, CDR1 is LNHDA and CDR2 SQIVND (reference sequence). The length of the CDR3 is 15 residues. CDR3 bases: TGTGCCTCTACGGCGGGGAGGGCCTCTGGAAACACCATATATTTT. Its translation: CASTAGRASGNTIYF.

The rearrangement links TRBV29-1 to TRBJ1-2; D remains ambiguous. V dropped 2 bases and J dropped 8 bases, with 6 bases sitting between them. CDR3 length: 10 residues. Germline V gene sequence: CDR1 SQVTM, CDR2 ANQGSEA. CDR3 region: CSVETEGYTF. The DNA for the CDR3 is TGCAGCGTTGAAACGGAGGGCTACACCTTC.

The chain combines TRBV5-4 with TRBJ2-3, with D uncertain. The CDR3 is 12 amino acids. Germline assignment: CDR1 SGHNT and CDR2 YYREEE (reference sequence). V was shortened by 4 bases and J by 4 bases, with 7 bases between the two germline ends. Here the CDR3 DNA reads TGTGCCAGCAGCCCGACTCCAGATACGCAGTATTTT. Translation gives CASSPTPDTQYF.

The rearrangement uses TRBV9 and TRBJ2-1; 7 bases map to TRBD2. This CDR3 has 17 residues. Germline trimming cut 2 bases from V and 8 bases from J; bases unmatched to any gene: 16. Per the germline V gene, CDR1 is SGDLS and CDR2 is YYNGEE. Written as DNA, the CDR3 is TGTGCCAGCAGCGTTGGGGGAGGGACTATACTACAATATGAGCAGTTCTTC. Its protein is CASSVGGGTILQYEQFF.

This chain joins TRBV6-1 and TRBJ2-1, with D perhaps matching TRBD2 (6 bases). This CDR3 spans 14 amino acids. Germline V gene data show CDR1 as MNHNS and CDR2 as SASEGT. The V end was cut by 6 bases, the J end by 14 bases, with 23 bases between. This CDR3 is CASRPRRGMVEEFF. DNA for the CDR3: TGTGCCAGCAGGCCCCGTCGCGGGATGGTAGAGGAGTTCTTC.

The CDR3, as DNA: TGTGCCAGCAGCTTAACCGGCATTTCCGGGGAGCTGTTTTTT. It codes for CASSLTGISGELFF. The rearrangement joins TRBV7-3 to TRBJ2-2; D remains ambiguous. Germline V lookup: CDR1 SGHTA, CDR2 FQGTGA. The CDR3 sequence is 14 residues long. Trimming stripped 0 bases from V and 6 bases from J, with 8 bases between.